What follows are 24 T cell receptor beta chains derived from one specimen sequenced in a study of brain T cells in children with intractable seizures. Repertoires were generated with immunoSEQ multiplex PCR, while TCRdb's copy carries only in-frame clones and drops some. The top ten clones hold roughly 4% of a sample with roughly 120,000 clones, 90% to 95% of them seen once. Sequencing was performed on peripheral blood, taken at surgery. These receptors originate from a boy younger than two with hemimegalencephaly and intractable seizures.

The chain couples TRBV29-1 to TRBJ1-4; tentative D call: TRBD1 (6 bases). CDR1 and CDR2 from the germline V gene are SQVTM and ANQGSEA. With 6 bases removed from V and 8 bases from J, the gap between germline ends came to 10 bases. The CDR3 consists of 11 residues. CDR3 sequence (DNA): TGCAGCGTGGGAGGGGGGGAAAAACTGTTTTTT. It yields the protein CSVGGGEKLFF.

The chain links TRBV2 to TRBJ2-3, with 8 nucleotides matching TRBD1. With V trimmed by 8 bases and J by 3 bases, 7 bases remained unmatched. The germline V gene encodes CDR1 SNHLY and CDR2 FYNNEI. There are 14 residues in the CDR3. The CDR3 region is CASDGQGVTDTQYF. Written as DNA, the CDR3 is TGTGCCAGCGACGGACAGGGCGTAACAGATACGCAGTATTTT. Combining the CDR3 with reference TRBV2 and TRBJ2-3 gives the whole variable domain EPEVTQTPSHQVTQMGQEVILRCVPISNHLYFYWYRQILGQKVEFLVSFYNNEISEKSEIFDDQFSVERPDGSNFTLKIRSTKLEDSAMYFCASDGQGVTDTQYFGPGTRLTVL.

The chain combines TRBV7-9 with TRBJ2-5, with D perhaps matching TRBD2 (6 bases). Germline CDR1 SEHNR, CDR2 FQNEAQ (reference sequence). V lost 0 bases, J lost 5 bases, and 19 bases lay in between. The length of the CDR3 is 17 residues. The CDR3 DNA follows: TGTGCCAGCAGCTTAGCGGTCGGGGGAACAACCTTGGAGACCCAGTACTTC. Its translation: CASSLAVGGTTLETQYF.

The genes are TRBV4-3 and TRBJ2-7; D perhaps matches TRBD1 (6 bases). This CDR3 is 13 amino acids long. Germline values: CDR1 LGHNA, CDR2 YSLEER. Trimming removed 3 bases from V and 7 bases from J, with 13 bases in between. DNA of the CDR3: TGCGCCAGCAGCCAGGACAGATTGGGGGAGCAGTACTTC. Its translation: CASSQDRLGEQYF.

The chain carries TRBV12-3 or TRBV12-4 and TRBJ2-5, with D unclear. The CDR3 covers 13 residues. With 6 bases removed from V and 7 bases from J, the gap between germline ends came to 15 bases. This chain's CDR3 is CASRPYLNPTQYF. CDR3 sequence (DNA): TGTGCCAGCAGACCCTACCTGAACCCGACCCAGTACTTC.

V is TRBV3-1 (or the pseudogene TRBV3-2) and J is TRBJ2-5; 10 bases match TRBD2. This CDR3 comprises 15 residues. J was trimmed by 13 bases and V by 0 bases; bases with no gene match: 11. Germline CDR1 LGHDT, CDR2 YNNKEL (reference sequence). In DNA, the CDR3 is TGTGCCAGCAGCCAAGACCCAAGAGGACTAGCGGAGGGGTACTTC. Residues: CASSQDPRGLAEGYF.

This chain connects TRBV19 to TRBJ2-7; D may be TRBD2 (6 bases). Looked up from germline, CDR1 is LNHDA and CDR2 is SQIVND (reference sequence). Between the trimmed V and J ends, which lost 2 bases and 4 bases, there was a span of 15 bases. CDR3 length equals 15 residues. The CDR3 DNA follows: TGTGCCAGTAGTATAATCCCCGGGAGAGGGTACGAGCAGTACTTC. Translating gives CASSIIPGRGYEQYF.

This clone was counted only a few times. The chain links TRBV10-3 to TRBJ2-7, with D perhaps TRBD2 (5 bases). The CDR3 sequence is 14 residues long. Germline-derived CDR1 and CDR2 are ENHRY and SYGVKD. The germline V and J ends were trimmed by 9 bases and 6 bases, with 21 bases remaining between them. The DNA of the CDR3 is TGTGCCATTAGTCTCGGACTCTCCCCTGTCGAGCAGTACTTC. This translates into CAISLGLSPVEQYF.

The gene calls are TRBV18 and TRBJ1-1, with a tentative D call TRBD1 (6 bases). The CDR3 spans 13 residues. Germline V gene data show CDR1 as KGHSH and CDR2 as LQKENI. Trimming took off 0 bases at V and 4 bases at J, with 6 bases between the two ends. The DNA of the CDR3 is TGTGCCAGCTCACCACCGGGGGCCACTGAAGCTTTCTTT. Its translation: CASSPPGATEAFF.

The V gene is TRBV5-1, the J gene TRBJ2-7; 12 bases fit TRBD2. J was trimmed by 5 bases and V by 2 bases; bases with no gene match: 8. This CDR3 contains 16 residues. From germline, CDR1 is SGHRS and CDR2 YFSETQ. The CDR3 region has the DNA TGCGCCAGCAGCTTTGGACTAGCGGGACGAGCCGACGAGCAGTACTTC. This translates into CASSFGLAGRADEQYF.

The V call is TRBV2, the J call TRBJ2-7; the D is unclear. The CDR3 is made up of 14 amino acids. Trimming took 4 bases from V and 1 from J, leaving 11 bases between them. CDR1 and CDR2 from the germline V gene are SNHLY and FYNNEI. The DNA for the CDR3 is TGTGCCAGCAGTGGGGCAGTAGATTCCTACGAGCAGTACTTC. Its translation: CASSGAVDSYEQYF. The whole variable domain, filled in from reference TRBV2 and TRBJ2-7, reads EPEVTQTPSHQVTQMGQEVILRCVPISNHLYFYWYRQILGQKVEFLVSFYNNEISEKSEIFDDQFSVERPDGSNFTLKIRSTKLEDSAMYFCASSGAVDSYEQYFGPGTRLTVT.

This clone was observed a single time. The chain employs TRBV19 and TRBJ1-4; perhaps TRBD1 as D (5 bases). CDR3 size: 15 residues. V was trimmed by 5 bases and J by 8 bases, leaving 18 bases between them. Germline CDR1 LNHDA, CDR2 SQIVND (reference sequence). Here the CDR3 reads CASSVQGVLGEKLFF. DNA of the CDR3: TGTGCCAGTAGTGTTCAAGGGGTGTTGGGAGAAAAACTGTTTTTT.

The chain employs TRBV10-3 and TRBJ2-1, with 8 bases lining up with TRBD2. Germline trimming cut 0 bases from V and 8 bases from J; bases unmatched to any gene: 6. Germline V gene data show CDR1 as ENHRY and CDR2 as SYGVKD. This CDR3 region has 15 residues. The CDR3 reads CAISESVWREDEQFF. For the CDR3, the DNA is TGTGCCATCAGTGAGTCTGTCTGGCGGGAGGATGAGCAGTTCTTC.

V and J are TRBV20-1 and TRBJ2-3, with D tentatively TRBD2 (5 bases). This CDR3 comprises 10 residues. Germline lookup yields CDR1 DFQATT and CDR2 SNEGSKA (reference sequence). DNA of the CDR3: TGCAGGCGGGCCGCAGATACGCAGTATTTT. This translates into CRRAADTQYF.

The chain links TRBV18 to TRBJ2-7, with a weak D call TRBD1 (5 bases). Germline V gives CDR1 KGHSH, CDR2 LQKENI. The CDR3 totals 16 residues. Trimming shortened V by 0 bases and J by 0 bases, and 12 bases separated the two germline ends. CDR3 coding DNA: TGTGCCAGCTCACCACCGGGTGGGCAGGGCTCCTACGAGCAGTACTTC. Amino acid sequence: CASSPPGGQGSYEQYF.

By share, this clone ranks as medium-sized. V is TRBV28 and J is TRBJ2-1; 7 positions agree with TRBD1. CDR1 MDHEN and CDR2 SYDVKM come from the germline V gene. V was pared by 3 bases and J by 0 bases, with 17 bases of the junction left unmatched. The CDR3 runs to 20 residues. The CDR3 spells CASSFPGTAIPAGSYNEQFF. The DNA for the CDR3 is TGTGCCAGCAGTTTCCCCGGGACAGCGATTCCGGCGGGCTCCTACAATGAGCAGTTCTTC.

The rearrangement links TRBV5-5 to TRBJ1-1; the D is unclear. This CDR3 region has 15 residues. Germline V gene data show CDR1 as SGHKS and CDR2 as YYEKEE (reference sequence). Trimming cost V 0 bases and J 3 bases, with 12 bases left between them. In nucleotides, the CDR3 is TGTGCCAGCAGCTTGGCCCCTAACGGCTACACTGAAGCTTTCTTT. Its translation: CASSLAPNGYTEAFF.

J is TRBJ2-5 and V is TRBV9; 8 bases map to TRBD2. Germline V CDR1 and CDR2: SGDLS, YYNGEE. J was trimmed by 4 bases and V by 4 bases; bases with no gene match: 6. CDR3 size: 14 residues. CDR3 in amino acids: CASSLKAGVETQYF. Written as DNA, the CDR3 is TGTGCCAGCAGCCTGAAAGCGGGAGTAGAGACCCAGTACTTC.

This clone was picked up a small number of times. The V gene is TRBV2, the J gene TRBJ2-7; 7 bases are shared with TRBD2. Looked up from germline, CDR1 is SNHLY and CDR2 is FYNNEI. The junction had 2 bases not matched to a gene; V was cut back by 6 bases and J by 3 bases. The CDR3 is made up of 12 amino acids. For the CDR3, the DNA is TGTGCCAGCAGAGGGGACTACTACGAGCAGTACTTC. Its protein is CASRGDYYEQYF.

The chain combines TRBV6-6 with TRBJ1-6; the match to TRBD1 covers 9 bases. CDR3 length equals 15 residues. V was pared by 5 bases and J by 9 bases, with 8 bases of the junction left unmatched. Looked up from germline, CDR1 is MNHNY and CDR2 is SVGAGI (reference sequence). The CDR3 sequence: CASSPGTGLGSPLHF. CDR3 DNA sequence: TGTGCCAGCAGTCCCGGGACAGGGTTGGGTTCACCCCTCCACTTT.

The J gene is TRBJ1-6, the V gene TRBV7-8; no firm D call. Germline V gives CDR1 SGHVS, CDR2 FQNEAQ. V was trimmed by 2 bases and J by 2 bases, leaving 16 bases between them. The CDR3 sequence is 18 residues long. The CDR3 reads CASSLSGPRRPYNSPLHF. Written as DNA, the CDR3 is TGTGCCAGCAGCTTATCAGGACCTCGAAGACCCTATAATTCACCCCTCCACTTT.

This chain joins TRBV27 and TRBJ1-5; maybe TRBD1 (5 bases). CDR3 length: 16 residues. V lost 5 bases to trimming and J lost 4 bases, with 18 bases between them. Germline-derived CDR1 and CDR2 are MNHEY and SMNVEV (reference sequence). The CDR3 sequence: CASSATPAGGNQPQHF. The CDR3 coding sequence is TGTGCCAGCAGTGCCACCCCCGCGGGGGGGAATCAGCCCCAGCATTTT.

This chain joins TRBV2 and TRBJ1-2, with 9 bases matching TRBD1. Germline V gives CDR1 SNHLY, CDR2 FYNNEI. The CDR3 is 14 amino acids. V was pared by 6 bases and J by 4 bases, with 6 bases of the junction left unmatched. CDR3: CASRGDRVLYGYTF. DNA of the CDR3: TGTGCCAGCAGGGGGGACAGGGTTCTCTATGGCTACACCTTC.

This clone was seen only once. V and J are TRBV2 and TRBJ2-3; the D gene is possibly TRBD1 (5 bases). CDR1 is SNHLY, CDR2 FYNNEI, per germline. With 7 bases removed from V and 0 bases from J, the gap between germline ends came to 11 bases. The CDR3 length is 14 residues. Here the CDR3 reads CASMVGLSTDTQYF. CDR3 nucleotide sequence: TGTGCCAGCATGGTGGGGCTTAGCACAGATACGCAGTATTTT. Supplemented by reference TRBV2 and TRBJ2-3, the full variable domain reads EPEVTQTPSHQVTQMGQEVILRCVPISNHLYFYWYRQILGQKVEFLVSFYNNEISEKSEIFDDQFSVERPDGSNFTLKIRSTKLEDSAMYFCASMVGLSTDTQYFGPGTRLTVL.